Listed below are T cell receptor beta chains from one sample, sequenced in a study of blood T cell repertoires in COVID-19. Clones were sequenced by immunoSEQ multiplex PCR, and TCRdb holds only the in-frame ones, with some missing. The sample records over 150,000 clones, roughly 76% being singletons. The specimen was peripheral blood. All receptors derive from a woman of 80 years or more with COVID-19, enrolled during active disease. The CDR3 runs from the conserved cysteine through the conserved F or W. A D gene is named only where the DNA matches it firmly. Only part of the rows carry a size: once, few, many, or a class if the clone is expanded.

j_gene | d_gene | v_gene | abundance | CDR3aa | CDR3nt
TRBJ2-4 | . | TRBV19 | once | CASTPAAGKNIQYF | TGTGCCAGTACCCCTGCGGCAGGGAAAAACATTCAGTACTTC
TRBJ2-3 | TRBD2 | TRBV18 | . | CASSPLGLAGADTQYF | TGTGCCAGCTCACCCCTCGGACTAGCGGGGGCTGATACGCAGTATTTT
TRBJ2-5 | . | TRBV5-1 | many | CASSRIEVGQETQYF | TGCGCCAGCAGTCGTATTGAGGTTGGGCAAGAGACCCAGTACTTC
TRBJ2-1 | TRBD2 | TRBV30 | . | CAWSPGLAGGRSSYNEQFF | TGTGCCTGGAGTCCAGGACTAGCGGGGGGCCGAAGCTCCTACAATGAGCAGTTCTTC
TRBJ2-1 | . | TRBV28 | . | CATSRYNEQFF | TGTGCCACCAGCAGATACAATGAGCAGTTCTTC
TRBJ1-1 | . | TRBV14 | . | CASSPGQNTEAFF | TGTGCCAGCAGCCCCGGACAGAACACTGAAGCTTTCTTT
TRBJ2-7 | . | TRBV30 | . | CAWSGVPPGEQYF | TGTGCCTGGAGTGGAGTTCCTCCAGGCGAGCAGTACTTC
TRBJ1-2 | . | TRBV5-1 | . | CASSRDTSAHGYTF | TGCGCCAGCAGTCGGGACACCTCAGCCCATGGCTACACCTTC
TRBJ1-6 | TRBD1 | TRBV7-2 | . | CASSLDRVSPLHF | TGTGCCAGCAGCCTGGACAGGGTTTCACCCCTCCACTTT
TRBJ1-3 | TRBD1 | TRBV5-4 | . | CASSSDRGPFGNTIYF | TGTGCCAGCAGCTCGGACAGGGGGCCATTTGGAAACACCATATATTTT
TRBJ1-2 | . | TRBV5-1 | . | CASSSGQTGEAGYTF | TGCGCCAGCAGCTCCGGACAGACAGGAGAGGCTGGCTACACCTTC
TRBJ1-1 | . | TRBV3-1/TRBV3-2 | once | CASSQEWWSNTEAFF | TGTGCCAGCAGCCAAGAATGGTGGAGTAACACTGAAGCTTTCTTT
TRBJ2-1 | TRBD2 | TRBV19 | few | CASSISGTSGYNEQFF | TGTGCCAGTAGCATTTCCGGGACTAGCGGTTACAATGAGCAGTTCTTC
TRBJ2-7 | . | TRBV25-1 | many | CASSDPGRKALYF | TGTGCCAGCAGTGACCCTGGGCGCAAGGCCCTCTACTTC
TRBJ2-2 | . | TRBV28 | . | CASSSNTGELFF | TGTGCCAGCAGTTCAAACACCGGGGAGCTGTTTTTT
TRBJ2-5 | TRBD2 | TRBV28 | . | CASSFTSGSWGETQYF | TGTGCCAGCAGTTTCACTAGCGGGAGTTGGGGAGAGACCCAGTACTTC
TRBJ1-1 | TRBD1 | TRBV19 | . | CASSTTGGTEAFF | TGTGCCAGTAGTACGACAGGGGGCACTGAAGCTTTCTTT
TRBJ1-5 | TRBD1 | TRBV13 | . | CASSFGQGDPQHF | TGTGCCAGCAGCTTCGGACAGGGTGACCCCCAGCATTTT
TRBJ2-3 | . | TRBV19 | . | CASSRSGVRTDTQYF | TGTGCCAGTAGTCGTTCCGGGGTTCGCACAGATACGCAGTATTTT
TRBJ1-4 | . | TRBV27 | . | CASSPRGNFNEKLFF | TGTGCCAGCAGTCCCCGGGGGAACTTTAATGAAAAACTGTTTTTT
TRBJ2-7 | TRBD2 | TRBV15 | . | CATSSPLAGGPKEQYF | TGTGCCACCAGCAGCCCCCTAGCGGGAGGGCCCAAGGAGCAGTACTTC
TRBJ2-1 | . | TRBV28 | . | CASSRVSFNEQFF | TGTGCCAGCAGTCGGGTCAGTTTCAATGAGCAGTTCTTC
TRBJ1-1 | . | TRBV6-5 | . | CASSYQGNTEAFF | TGTGCCAGCAGTTACCAGGGCAACACTGAAGCTTTCTTT
TRBJ2-7 | TRBD1 | TRBV6-5 | . | CASITTGGEQYF | TGTGCCAGCATCACTACAGGGGGCGAGCAGTACTTC
TRBJ2-3 | TRBD2 | TRBV7-3 | . | CASSRSGASSTDTQYF | TGTGCCAGCAGCCGTAGCGGGGCCTCTAGCACAGATACGCAGTATTTT
TRBJ2-7 | TRBD1 | TRBV7-9 | . | CASVRGQATYEQYF | TGTGCCAGCGTACGCGGACAGGCAACCTACGAGCAGTACTTC